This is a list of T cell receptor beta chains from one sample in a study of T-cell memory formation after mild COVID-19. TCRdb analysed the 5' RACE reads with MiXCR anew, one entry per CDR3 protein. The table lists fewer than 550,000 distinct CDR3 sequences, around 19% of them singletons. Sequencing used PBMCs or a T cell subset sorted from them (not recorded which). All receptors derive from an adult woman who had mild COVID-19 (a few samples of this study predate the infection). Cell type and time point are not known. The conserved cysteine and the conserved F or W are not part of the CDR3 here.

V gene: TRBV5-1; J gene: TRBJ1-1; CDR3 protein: ASSLEVGLTEAF
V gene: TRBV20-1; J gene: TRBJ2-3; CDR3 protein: SAVRDITDTQY
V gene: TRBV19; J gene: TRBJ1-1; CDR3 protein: ASSISSEAF
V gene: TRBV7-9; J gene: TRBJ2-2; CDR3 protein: ATPLRQGLNTGELF
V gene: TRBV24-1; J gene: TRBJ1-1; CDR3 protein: ATSDLPGARAF
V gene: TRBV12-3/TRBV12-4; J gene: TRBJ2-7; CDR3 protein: ASSSGGGFHEQY
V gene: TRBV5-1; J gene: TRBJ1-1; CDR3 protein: ASSLEWGQNTEAF
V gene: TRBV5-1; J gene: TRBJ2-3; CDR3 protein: ASSLDQGGTQY
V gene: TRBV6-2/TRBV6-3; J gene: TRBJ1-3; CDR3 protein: ASSYSQDSYRNTIY
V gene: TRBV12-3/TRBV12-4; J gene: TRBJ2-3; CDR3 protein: ASSLRVGKTDTQY
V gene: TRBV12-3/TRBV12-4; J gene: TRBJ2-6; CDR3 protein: ASTIASLAGPSGANVLT
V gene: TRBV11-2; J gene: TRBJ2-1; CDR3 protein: ASGIAGGPGNEQF
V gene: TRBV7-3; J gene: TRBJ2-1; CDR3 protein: ASSNIPGLAGPFVGGEQF
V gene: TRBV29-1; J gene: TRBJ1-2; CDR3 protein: SVEDPGTGWPNYGYT
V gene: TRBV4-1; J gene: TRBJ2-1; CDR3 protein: ASSTRTVSSYNEQF
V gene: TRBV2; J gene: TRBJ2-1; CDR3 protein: ASSAGRVNEQF